A single sample gave rise to the 23 T cell receptor beta chains below, sequenced in a study of T-cell memory formation after mild COVID-19. MiXCR was run by TCRdb on the 5' RACE reads, yielding one entry per CDR3 protein. The profile covers 350,000 or so distinct CDR3 sequences, with 10% to 15% appearing a single time and roughly 23% taken by the ten largest. Input material: PBMCs or a T cell subset sorted from them (not recorded which). These receptor sequences come from a man between 18 and 35 years old who had mild COVID-19 (a few samples of this study predate the infection). Cell type and time point are not known.

The V and J genes are TRBV7-8 and TRBJ2-7, with D possibly matching TRBD1 (6 bases). With 3 bases removed from V and 0 bases from J, the gap between germline ends came to 9 bases. This CDR3 has 14 residues. Germline V gene lookup returns CDR1 SGHVS and CDR2 FQNEAQ. CDR3 sequence reads: CASSFNRDSYEQYF. The CDR3 nucleotides are TGTGCCAGCAGCTTTAACAGGGACTCCTACGAGCAGTACTTC.

This rearrangement joins TRBV20-1 to TRBJ2-1; either TRBD1 or TRBD2 may supply D (6 bases each). The CDR3 sequence is 14 residues long. Trimming left V 3 bases short and J 5 bases short, with 14 bases between. The V gene's germline CDR1 is DFQATT and CDR2 SNEGSKA (reference sequence). The CDR3 DNA reads TGCAGTGCTAGTGGGTGGGGGGCCAACAATGAGCAGTTCTTC. Protein sequence: CSASGWGANNEQFF.

The gene calls are TRBV10-3 and TRBJ1-1; D uncertain. CDR1 and CDR2 from the germline V gene are ENHRY and SYGVKD. The CDR3 spans 15 residues. V was cut by 0 bases and J by 7 bases, with 15 bases left in between. The CDR3 loop is CAISESGEGDSEAFF. The CDR3 DNA is TGTGCCATCAGTGAGTCAGGAGAGGGAGATAGTGAAGCTTTCTTT.

V gene TRBV12-3 or TRBV12-4 combines with J gene TRBJ2-2; 8 bases map to TRBD1. With 1 base clipped from V and 6 bases from J, the junction kept 4 bases outside the gene matches. The CDR3 sequence is 15 residues long. The CDR3 bases are TGTGCCAGCAGTTTAGGGACAGGGTGGGCCGGGGAGCTGTTTTTT. Amino acids: CASSLGTGWAGELFF.

Only a few counts were recorded for this clonotype. The chain couples TRBV5-1 to TRBJ2-5, with 8 positions matching TRBD1. The germline V gene has CDR1 SGHRS and CDR2 YFSETQ. Trimming removed 1 base from V and 1 base from J; junction bases left unmatched: 3. The CDR3 is made up of 15 amino acids. The CDR3 loop reads CASSLPGQVQETQYF. CDR3 DNA: TGCGCCAGCAGCTTGCCGGGACAGGTCCAAGAGACCCAGTACTTC.

The chain has TRBV5-1 and TRBJ2-1, with 14 nucleotides matching TRBD2. With 3 bases clipped from V and 12 bases from J, the junction kept 8 bases outside the gene matches. Germline assignment: CDR1 SGHRS and CDR2 YFSETQ. The CDR3 runs 15 residues. This CDR3 is CASSSGTSGGQGQFF. As DNA, the CDR3 is TGCGCCAGCAGCTCCGGGACTAGCGGGGGTCAGGGGCAGTTCTTC.

This clonotype was counted at least ten times. The rearrangement uses TRBV5-1 and TRBJ2-7; maybe TRBD1 (6 bases). The V end was cut by 4 bases, the J end by 7 bases, with 15 bases between. In germline, CDR1 is SGHRS, CDR2 YFSETQ. This CDR3 has 13 amino acids. CDR3 sequence: CASSIDQTGEQYF. CDR3 coding DNA: TGCGCCAGCAGCATCGATCAAACAGGGGAGCAGTACTTC.

This clonotype was counted a few times. The chain recombines TRBV19 with TRBJ2-6; D unclear. CDR1 is LNHDA, CDR2 SQIVND, per germline (reference sequence). The CDR3 runs to 17 residues. V was cut by 6 bases and J by 1 base, with 16 bases left in between. Here the CDR3 DNA reads TGTGCCAGTAGAATCCCAGACCGAAGATCTGGGGCCAACGTCCTGACTTTC. The encoded protein is CASRIPDRRSGANVLTF.

This clonotype has more than one count but fewer than ten. V usage is TRBV7-2 and J usage is TRBJ1-2; D is unclear. The CDR3 is 14 amino acids. The V gene's germline CDR1 is SGHTA and CDR2 FQGNSA. V lost 5 bases and J 0 bases, leaving 10 bases between the germline ends. The CDR3 DNA is TGTGCCAGCAGCACGGTTCGAGCTAACTATGGCTACACCTTC. Protein sequence: CASSTVRANYGYTF.

This rearrangement joins TRBV10-3 to TRBJ2-1; D remains unclear. CDR1 is ENHRY, CDR2 SYGVKD, per germline. The CDR3 length is 12 residues. Trimming took 4 bases from V and 6 from J, leaving 7 bases between them. The CDR3 bases are TGTGCCATCAGTGCCCCGTTCAATGAGCAGTTCTTC. Translated, it gives CAISAPFNEQFF.

CDR3 DNA: TGTGCCAGCAGCTCCCCGGGACAGGGGACTACAGAAGCTTTCTTT. Its translation: CASSSPGQGTTEAFF. The chain carries TRBV7-9 and TRBJ1-1; 10 bases align to TRBD1. The CDR3 totals 15 residues. Per the germline V gene, CDR1 is SEHNR and CDR2 is FQNEAQ (reference sequence). V lost 4 bases, J lost 8 bases, and 10 bases stayed unmatched. The variable domain in full, completed from reference TRBV7-9 and TRBJ1-1, reads DTGVSQNPRHKITKRGQNVTFRCDPISEHNRLYWYRQTLGQGPEFLTYFQNEAQLEKSRLLSDRFSAERPKGSFSTLEIQRTEQGDSAMYLCASSSPGQGTTEAFFGQGTRLTVV.

This clonotype was found a few times. The rearrangement links TRBV10-3 to TRBJ1-1, with D possibly TRBD1 on 6 matching bases. The CDR3 extends over 15 amino acids. Germline V gives CDR1 ENHRY, CDR2 SYGVKD. Trimming took off 2 bases at V and 4 bases at J, with 14 bases between the two ends. Here the CDR3 reads CAISEVRGRATEAFF. The DNA for the CDR3 is TGTGCCATCAGTGAGGTCCGGGGGCGGGCCACTGAAGCTTTCTTT.

This clonotype was seen ten or more times. The rearrangement uses TRBV7-6 and TRBJ2-1; 7 nucleotides match TRBD1. With V trimmed by 4 bases and J by 7 bases, 1 base remained unmatched. CDR3 size: 12 residues. Germline-derived CDR1 and CDR2 are SGHVS and FNYEAQ. The CDR3 DNA sequence: TGTGCCAGCAGCTCGGGACAGAATGAGCAGTTCTTC. Encoded protein: CASSSGQNEQFF.

V usage is TRBV12-3 or TRBV12-4 and J usage is TRBJ1-5; 7 bases line up with TRBD1. V lost 5 bases and J lost 4; bases outside the gene matches: 5. The length of the CDR3 is 14 residues. The CDR3 DNA follows: TGTGCCAGCAGTACAGGGGACCCTAATCAGCCCCAGCATTTT. Translation gives CASSTGDPNQPQHF.

This chain links TRBV10-2 with TRBJ2-7, with D possibly matching TRBD2 (5 bases). Germline lookup yields CDR1 WSHSY and CDR2 SAAADI. This CDR3 has 16 residues. V gave up 0 bases and J gave up 2 bases, with 14 bases separating them. The CDR3 protein is CASSESRGLPTYEQYF. The CDR3 nucleotides read TGCGCCAGCAGTGAGTCGAGAGGACTGCCGACCTACGAGCAGTACTTC.

This clonotype showed up many times. V gene TRBV12-3 or TRBV12-4 combines with J gene TRBJ1-3; no reliable D call. Trimming left V 9 bases short and J 4 bases short, with 10 bases between. The CDR3 has 12 amino acids. CDR3 residues: CASRGWGNTIYF. The CDR3 region has the DNA TGTGCCAGTCGCGGATGGGGAAACACCATATATTTT.

This clonotype came up a few times. V gene TRBV7-9 combines with J gene TRBJ2-3, with D possibly called TRBD1 or TRBD2 (6 bases each). Looked up from germline, CDR1 is SEHNR and CDR2 is FQNEAQ (reference sequence). Trimming removed 5 bases at V and 2 bases at J, with 14 bases between. The CDR3 covers 15 residues. The CDR3 region has the DNA TGTGCCAGCAGCCCCTCCAGGGGACTCACAGATACGCAGTATTTT. It translates to CASSPSRGLTDTQYF.

This clonotype was detected only a few times. The rearrangement links TRBV4-1 to TRBJ2-3; the match to TRBD2 covers 9 bases. This CDR3 has 16 amino acids. Per germline, CDR1 MGHRA and CDR2 YSYEKL. V lost 4 bases and J lost 6; bases outside the gene matches: 11. The CDR3 coding sequence is TGCGCCAGCAGCCCCGGCTCGCGGGGGGGTCCCGATACGCAGTATTTT. Encoded protein: CASSPGSRGGPDTQYF.

The gene calls are TRBV7-3 and TRBJ1-1, with a possible D match to TRBD1 (6 bases). This CDR3 has 14 amino acids. CDR1 SGHTA and CDR2 FQGTGA come from the germline V gene. Trimming pared 5 bases from V and 1 base from J, leaving 11 bases between. The CDR3 is CASSPQGPNTEAFF. CDR3 coding DNA: TGTGCCAGCAGCCCACAGGGACCGAACACTGAAGCTTTCTTT.

The rearrangement uses TRBV30 and TRBJ1-1, with D tentatively TRBD1 (5 bases). Trimming removed 3 bases from V and 5 bases from J, with 10 bases in between. Germline CDR1 GTSNPN, CDR2 SVGIG (reference sequence). CDR3 length: 12 residues. CDR3 in DNA: TGTGCCTGGAGCCGGGGGTGGACTGAAGCTTTCTTT. Amino acid sequence: CAWSRGWTEAFF. Supplemented by reference TRBV30 and TRBJ1-1, the full variable domain reads SQTIHQWPATLVQPVGSPLSLECTVEGTSNPNLYWYRQAAGRGLQLLFYSVGIGQISSEVPQNLSASRPQDRQFILSSKKLLLSDSGFYLCAWSRGWTEAFFGQGTRLTVV.

This chain joins TRBV7-2 and TRBJ2-3, with TRBD2 matching 13 bases. CDR3 length: 14 amino acids. Germline V gene lookup returns CDR1 SGHTA and CDR2 FQGNSA. The J segment lost 10 bases and the V segment lost 5 bases, leaving 6 bases of the junction unmatched. The CDR3, as DNA: TGTGCCAGCAGCCCAGGGACTAGCGGGGCTGCGCAGTATTTT. It codes for CASSPGTSGAAQYF. The full variable domain, completed using reference TRBV7-2 and TRBJ2-3, is GAGVSQSPSNKVTEKGKDVELRCDPISGHTALYWYRQSLGQGLEFLIYFQGNSAPDKSGLPSDRFSAERTGGSVSTLTIQRTQQEDSAVYLCASSPGTSGAAQYFGPGTRLTVL.

V is TRBV5-1 and J is TRBJ2-7; D gene uncertain. The V gene's germline CDR1 is SGHRS and CDR2 YFSETQ. Deletions cut 0 bases from V and 2 bases from J, with 12 bases between. CDR3 length: 15 residues. The CDR3 here is CASSLGVLTAYEQYF. In DNA, the CDR3 is TGCGCCAGCAGCTTGGGGGTCCTAACGGCCTACGAGCAGTACTTC. Together with reference TRBV5-1 and TRBJ2-7, the CDR3 gives the full variable domain: KAGVTQTPRYLIKTRGQQVTLSCSPISGHRSVSWYQQTPGQGLQFLFEYFSETQRNKGNFPGRFSGRQFSNSRSEMNVSTLELGDSALYLCASSLGVLTAYEQYFGPGTRLTVT.

This clonotype has a handful of counts. The chain is built from TRBV11-2 and TRBJ2-3; D is perhaps TRBD2 (7 bases). CDR3 size: 15 residues. The V gene lost 0 bases and the J gene lost 3 bases, with 10 bases spanning the gap. Per the germline V gene, CDR1 is SGHAT and CDR2 is FQNNGV. In DNA, the CDR3 is TGTGCCAGCAGCTTAGAGGGGGGGCGGACAGATACGCAGTATTTT. Translating it yields CASSLEGGRTDTQYF. Looking up the rest from reference TRBV11-2 and TRBJ2-3 gives the full variable domain: EAGVAQSPRYKIIEKRQSVAFWCNPISGHATLYWYQQILGQGPKLLIQFQNNGVVDDSQLPKDRFSAERLKGVDSTLKIQPAKLEDSAVYLCASSLEGGRTDTQYFGPGTRLTVL.